One and the same sample provided the 16 T cell receptor beta chains below, sequenced in a study of OX40 agonist ivuxolimab in advanced cancers. The method was immunoSEQ multiplex PCR; TCRdb's version includes in-frame clones alone and lacks a portion of them. The top ten clones hold about 27% of a sample with 25,000 to 35,000 clones, less than 85% of them seen once. The source material was CD4+ or CD8+ T cells sorted from blood, sampled in a trial of the OX40 agonist ivuxolimab. The receptors originated from an adult with an advanced solid tumor such as melanoma, head and neck, liver or kidney cancer.

The genes are TRBV28 and TRBJ2-7, with D possibly matching TRBD2 (6 bases). V lost 8 bases, J lost 0 bases, and 8 bases lay in between. Looked up from germline, CDR1 is MDHEN and CDR2 is SYDVKM. CDR3 size: 12 residues. The CDR3 DNA reads TGTGCCAGCGGGGGGATCTCCTACGAGCAGTACTTC. Translated: CASGGISYEQYF. Filled out from reference TRBV28 and TRBJ2-7, the complete variable domain reads DVKVTQSSRYLVKRTGEKVFLECVQDMDHENMFWYRQDPGLGLRLIYFSYDVKMKEKGDIPEGYSVSREKKERFSLILESASTNQTSMYLCASGGISYEQYFGPGTRLTVT.

The rearrangement uses TRBV27 and TRBJ2-1; no definite D call. Germline CDR1 MNHEY, CDR2 SMNVEV (reference sequence). V lost 5 bases to trimming and J lost 8 bases, with 13 bases between them. The CDR3 has 13 residues. This CDR3 reads CASSGPTDDEQFF. The CDR3 DNA sequence: TGTGCCAGCAGTGGGCCTACCGACGATGAGCAGTTCTTC.

The sample holds one count of this clone. The chain links TRBV27 to TRBJ2-7, with D tentatively TRBD1 (6 bases). V lost 5 bases to trimming and J lost 3 bases, with 11 bases between them. Germline V gives CDR1 MNHEY, CDR2 SMNVEV (reference sequence). The CDR3 spans 13 residues. CDR3 loop: CASSGQLNYEQYF. The CDR3 nucleotides read TGTGCCAGCAGTGGACAGCTGAACTACGAGCAGTACTTC.

V is TRBV11-2 and J is TRBJ2-4, with 12 bases aligning to TRBD2. The CDR3 is 16 residues long. Germline V gene lookup returns CDR1 SGHAT and CDR2 FQNNGV. V dropped 3 bases and J dropped 3; count of bases not matched to a gene: 3. Here the CDR3 reads CASSLTSGGYKNIQYF. Here the CDR3 DNA reads TGTGCCAGCAGCTTGACTAGCGGGGGTTACAAAAACATTCAGTACTTC.

The J gene is TRBJ1-2, the V gene TRBV25-1; D not certain. The CDR3 has 10 amino acids. V gave up 3 bases and J gave up 11 bases, with 7 bases separating them. Germline V lookup: CDR1 MGHDK, CDR2 SYGVNS. CDR3 sequence: CASSDLVYTF. CDR3 coding DNA: TGTGCCAGCAGTGACTTAGTATACACCTTC.

The V and J genes are TRBV9 and TRBJ2-5; D not certain. The J call is doubtful: the DNA matches TRBJ2-7 better. In germline, CDR1 is SGDLS, CDR2 YYNGEE. The CDR3 spans 14 residues. This CDR3 is CASSVAWGSYEQYF. The CDR3 bases are TGTGCCAGCAGCGTAGCCTGGGGATCCTACGAGCAGTACTTC.

J is TRBJ2-7 and V is TRBV7-8; 7 positions agree with TRBD2. Germline CDR1 reads SGHVS; CDR2 reads FQNEAQ. J lost 6 bases, V lost 0 bases, and 5 bases had no gene match. This CDR3 region has 14 residues. The CDR3, as DNA: TGTGCCAGCAGCTTAGCGGGGGGGGATGGCGAGCAGTACTTC. Amino acid sequence: CASSLAGGDGEQYF.

This clone was recorded once. The chain recombines TRBV7-6 with TRBJ2-5; D gene unclear. CDR3 length: 12 amino acids. Trimming removed 0 bases from V and 2 bases from J, with 1 base in between. CDR1 SGHVS and CDR2 FNYEAQ come from the germline V gene. The CDR3 here is CASSLAQETQYF. CDR3 DNA: TGTGCCAGCAGCTTAGCGCAAGAGACCCAGTACTTC.

V is TRBV13 and J is TRBJ1-2; maybe TRBD1 (5 bases). V lost 2 bases and J 2 bases, leaving 9 bases between the germline ends. CDR3 length: 14 amino acids. Germline CDR1 reads PRHDT; CDR2 reads FYEKMQ (reference sequence). Here the CDR3 DNA reads TGTGCCAGCAGCTTATTCCAGGGAAACTATGGCTACACCTTC. It translates to CASSLFQGNYGYTF.

The V and J genes are TRBV9 and TRBJ2-3, with 8 bases identical to TRBD2. With 4 bases clipped from V and 0 bases from J, the junction kept 4 bases outside the gene matches. This CDR3 has 15 amino acids. Germline V gives CDR1 SGDLS, CDR2 YYNGEE. The CDR3: CASSSGGVSTDTQYF. The CDR3 nucleotides read TGTGCCAGCAGCTCGGGGGGGGTTAGCACAGATACGCAGTATTTT.

This clone occurred once. V and J are TRBV6-6 and TRBJ2-3; D is undetermined. V lost 5 bases, J lost 5 bases, and 8 bases lay in between. Looked up from germline, CDR1 is MNHNY and CDR2 is SVGAGI (reference sequence). There are 12 residues in the CDR3. CDR3 sequence reads: CASSTAGDTQYF. The CDR3 DNA is TGTGCCAGCAGTACAGCAGGAGATACGCAGTATTTT.

DNA for the CDR3: TGTGCCAGCACTGGCTTCGACTCCTACGAGCAGTACTTC. It specifies CASTGFDSYEQYF. The J gene is TRBJ2-7, the V gene TRBV2; D unresolved. Germline V gene sequence: CDR1 SNHLY, CDR2 FYNNEI. The CDR3 runs 13 residues. Trimming pared 7 bases from V and 0 bases from J, leaving 10 bases between.

The V and J genes are TRBV30 and TRBJ2-7, with D possibly matching TRBD1 (7 bases). This CDR3 has 13 amino acids. The ends were cut back, 8 bases at V and 1 base at J, with 15 bases in the middle. Germline lookup yields CDR1 GTSNPN and CDR2 SVGIG (reference sequence). The CDR3 nucleotides read TGTGCCCTACTGCCAGGGGGGTCCTACGAGCAGTACTTC. Residues: CALLPGGSYEQYF.

The gene calls are TRBV27 and TRBJ2-7; D might be TRBD2 (6 bases). The germline gives CDR1 MNHEY, CDR2 SMNVEV (reference sequence). The CDR3 runs to 14 residues. Between the trimmed V and J ends, which lost 4 bases and 3 bases, there was a span of 13 bases. The CDR3 sequence: CASSYGGRFYEQYF. CDR3 in DNA: TGTGCCAGCAGTTATGGGGGGAGGTTCTACGAGCAGTACTTC.

The chain is built from TRBV7-9 and TRBJ2-7; D is undetermined. The CDR3 is 14 amino acids. The germline gives CDR1 SEHNR, CDR2 FQNEAQ (reference sequence). V dropped 1 base and J dropped 2 bases, with 9 bases sitting between them. The DNA of the CDR3 is TGTGCCAGCAGCTTAGAGGGCTTTCCCTACGAGCAGTACTTC. Translation: CASSLEGFPYEQYF.

This clone turned up a few times. The chain's CDR3 is CASSYTGGSNQPQHF. CDR3 coding DNA: TGTGCCAGTAGTTACACTGGGGGGAGCAATCAGCCCCAGCATTTT. V is TRBV19 and J is TRBJ1-5, with a possible D match to TRBD1 (5 bases). Trimming cost V 5 bases and J 1 base, with 12 bases left between them. This CDR3 has 15 residues. From germline, CDR1 is LNHDA and CDR2 SQIVND (reference sequence).